This T cell receptor (beta chain) is drawn from a study of T cells expressing NK-cell markers. Study-level background: Eight donors were sequenced, of whom seven were HCMV-seropositive, while the remaining one was HCMV-seronegative. Study results and caveats: Researchers report these clonotypes also headed the CD3+CD56-NKG2C+ fraction in four donors.

Remarks on this clonotype: Its antigen remains unidentified.

TCRdb reprocessed the 5' RACE reads, with one entry per CDR3 protein and no DNA. The repertoire shows about 400,000 distinct CDR3 sequences; the top ten hold about 11%. Per germline, CDR1 SQVTM and CDR2 ANQGSEA. The CDR3 runs to 11 residues. The TCR was taken from a woman aged 50 to 60 in good health. Sample: blood T cells: a sorted CD56 or NKG2C T cell subset, CD4+ or CD8+ T cells, or bulk PBMC T cells (not recorded which). The rearrangement links TRBV29-1 to TRBJ2-7; TCRdb proposes TRBD1, but this gene call is untestable without DNA. This CDR3 reads CSAGQGSEQYF.